The 19 T cell receptor beta chains presented below share a single source sample, sequenced in a study of T cell repertoires in cytomegalovirus infection (dated by TCRdb to between 2017 and 2020). Sequencing used an Illumina HiSeq 1500. TCRdb's own reprocessing of the public reads used fastp at Q25 and MiXCR and kept productive beta chains. Here each entry gathers all rows of one CDR3 protein and keeps the most common genes and DNA. For this sample there are around 530,000 distinct CDR3 sequences; approximately 16% appear just once. Together, the top ten hold roughly a quarter of the sample. The material sequenced was CD8+ T cells from PBMCs. These TCRs come from a human donor in good health (CMV status not recorded). Some clones in this sample may be carry-over from other donors' samples.

In DNA, the CDR3 is TGTGCCAGCAGCTTAGGGTACCCTGCCCTGGGGGGCTACGAGCAGTACTTC. This gives the protein CASSLGYPALGGYEQYF. The chain carries TRBV7-9 and TRBJ2-7; a possible D gene is TRBD2 (6 bases). The CDR3 sequence is 17 residues long. Germline lookup yields CDR1 SEHNR and CDR2 FQNEAQ (reference sequence). Between the trimmed V and J ends, which lost 1 base and 3 bases, there was a span of 19 bases.

Remarks on this clonotype: A read error may be the cause here, since a much bigger clone is one base away. V usage is TRBV7-4 and J usage is TRBJ2-2; weak D call: TRBD2 (5 bases). Germline V gene sequence: CDR1 SGHVT, CDR2 SQSDAQ. The CDR3 extends over 15 amino acids. The CDR3 DNA reads TGTGCCGGACTTGTACACGGCTATTACACCGGGGTGCTGTTTTTT. Translation: CAGLVHGYYTGVLFF.

This clonotype appeared many times. V usage is TRBV12-3 or TRBV12-4 and J usage is TRBJ2-1, with 8 bases lining up with TRBD1. The CDR3 length is 14 residues. V lost 7 bases to trimming and J lost 6 bases; unmatched junction nucleotides: 8. As DNA, the CDR3 is TGTGCCAGCACAACCGGGACAGGATTCAATGAGCAGTTCTTC. It encodes CASTTGTGFNEQFF.

This clonotype was picked up many times. This chain links TRBV20-1 with TRBJ2-7; D might be TRBD1 (5 bases). The CDR3 runs 13 residues. Trimming left V 7 bases short and J 2 bases short, with 15 bases between. Looked up from germline, CDR1 is DFQATT and CDR2 is SNEGSKA (reference sequence). The CDR3 DNA reads as TGCAGTGTTTTTCAAGACAGACCCTACGAGCAGTACTTC. This translates into CSVFQDRPYEQYF.

This clonotype was seen repeatedly, ten times or more. The V call is TRBV7-2, the J call TRBJ2-5; D is unresolved. Germline V gene data show CDR1 as SGHTA and CDR2 as FQGNSA. The CDR3 has 14 amino acids. V lost 0 bases and J lost 5, with 10 bases in between. CDR3 DNA: TGTGCCAGCAGCTTAGCGACCCCCCTGGAGACCCAGTACTTC. Protein product: CASSLATPLETQYF.

This clonotype came up many times. The V and J genes are TRBV2 and TRBJ2-6; D not resolved. The V gene lost 10 bases and the J gene lost 0 bases, with 7 bases spanning the gap. Germline CDR1 and CDR2: SNHLY and FYNNEI. The CDR3 covers 13 residues. The CDR3, as DNA: TGTGCCACTCTGGTCTCTGGGGCCAACGTCCTGACTTTC. The encoded protein is CATLVSGANVLTF.

In its sample, this clonotype was seen many times. The chain joins TRBV29-1 to TRBJ2-1; tentative D call: TRBD1 (7 bases). Per germline, CDR1 SQVTM and CDR2 ANQGSEA. V lost 6 bases and J lost 9, with 18 bases in between. The CDR3 sequence is 13 residues long. This chain's CDR3 is CSVAYGGGFEQFF. The CDR3, as DNA: TGCAGCGTCGCATATGGAGGGGGCTTTGAGCAGTTCTTC.

This clonotype came up a few times. The V call is TRBV4-1, the J call TRBJ1-5, with TRBD1 matching over 7 bases. Germline-derived CDR1 and CDR2 are MGHRA and YSYEKL. The V segment lost 4 bases and the J segment 5 bases; nucleotides outside the gene matches: 11. The CDR3 length is 16 residues. CDR3 sequence reads: CASSPLQTGRDQPQHF. For the CDR3, the DNA is TGCGCCAGCAGCCCGCTCCAGACAGGGAGGGATCAGCCCCAGCATTTT.

This clonotype was recorded at least ten times. V gene TRBV6-1 combines with J gene TRBJ2-4; D not resolved. Germline V gives CDR1 MNHNS, CDR2 SASEGT. The CDR3 loop spans 12 amino acids. Trimming took off 7 bases at V and 0 bases at J, with 4 bases between the two ends. CDR3 sequence: CASTSAKNIQYF. In nucleotides, the CDR3 is TGTGCCAGCACATCAGCCAAAAACATTCAGTACTTC.

Worth noting for this clonotype: In this CDR3 the conserved last residue, phenylalanine or tryptophan, is missing, so a read error is likely. The chain is built from TRBV15 and TRBJ2-4; a weak D match, TRBD2 (6 bases). From germline, CDR1 is LNHNV and CDR2 YYDKDF (reference sequence). This CDR3 has 15 residues. Deletions cut 5 bases from V and 1 base from J, with 12 bases between. CDR3: CATSPGDFAKNIQYL. The DNA for the CDR3 is TGTGCCACCAGCCCGGGGGATTTTGCCAAAAACATTCAGTACTTA.

This clonotype was picked up many times. The chain couples TRBV10-3 to TRBJ2-7, with a weak D call TRBD2 (7 bases). Germline V CDR1 and CDR2: ENHRY, SYGVKD. V lost 10 bases and J 6 bases, leaving 19 bases between the germline ends. The CDR3 is 13 residues long. CDR3 nucleotide sequence: TGTGCCACCTCTGGGGGGGGGCTTTTCGAGCAGTACTTC. It translates to CATSGGGLFEQYF.

Regarding this clonotype: This may be a read error: a much more frequent sequence differs by one nucleotide. The J gene is TRBJ2-7, the V gene TRBV4-1, with D perhaps assigned TRBD1 or TRBD2 (6 bases each). The CDR3 contains 16 residues. The germline gives CDR1 MGHRA, CDR2 YSYEKL. V shed 3 bases and J shed 3 bases, with 18 bases lying between them. The DNA for the CDR3 is TGCGCCAGCAGCCAGGCTCCGGGGGCGCACTACTACGAGCAGTACTTC. This translates into CASSQAPGAHYYEQYF.

As to this clonotype: The CDR3 ends on some other residue instead of the conserved phenylalanine or tryptophan, so this is likely a read error. The chain employs TRBV19 and TRBJ1-2; D is perhaps TRBD1 (5 bases). Germline V gene sequence: CDR1 LNHDA, CDR2 SQIVND (reference sequence). This CDR3 is built from 13 residues. V lost 3 bases and J 6 bases, leaving 11 bases between the germline ends. The CDR3: CASSMDTVDGYTI. In nucleotides, the CDR3 is TGTGCCAGTAGTATGGACACGGTCGATGGCTACACCATC.

The sample holds a few counts of this clonotype. This chain uses TRBV25-1 with TRBJ1-1; no clear D. V lost 2 bases and J 0 bases, leaving 10 bases between the germline ends. Germline V gives CDR1 MGHDK, CDR2 SYGVNS. CDR3 length equals 15 residues. This chain's CDR3 is CASSEGRYMNTEAFF. CDR3 nucleotide sequence: TGTGCCAGCAGTGAAGGGAGGTACATGAACACTGAAGCTTTCTTT.

This clonotype was picked up many times. The rearrangement links TRBV12-5 to TRBJ2-2; D call uncertain. Germline V lookup: CDR1 LGHNT, CDR2 FRNRAP. This CDR3 is built from 17 residues. Trimming cost V 0 bases and J 0 bases, with 11 bases left between them. CDR3 sequence (DNA): TGTGCTAGTGGTTTGGTACGAGGAGCCGCGAACACCGGGGAGCTGTTTTTT. Amino acids: CASGLVRGAANTGELFF.

This clonotype was observed many times. J is TRBJ1-1 and V is TRBV9, with D maybe TRBD1 (5 bases). Trimming pared 4 bases from V and 0 bases from J, leaving 16 bases between. CDR3 size: 16 residues. Looked up from germline, CDR1 is SGDLS and CDR2 is YYNGEE. CDR3 protein: CASSPSPGGVNTEAFF. In DNA form, the CDR3 reads TGTGCCAGCAGCCCTAGCCCTGGGGGAGTGAACACTGAAGCTTTCTTT. The variable domain in full, completed from reference TRBV9 and TRBJ1-1, reads DSGVTQTPKHLITATGQRVTLRCSPRSGDLSVYWYQQSLDQGLQFLIQYYNGEERAKGNILERFSAQQFPDLHSELNLSSLELGDSALYFCASSPSPGGVNTEAFFGQGTRLTVV.

This clonotype came up many times. The J gene is TRBJ2-6, the V gene TRBV7-9, with D uncertain. The germline gives CDR1 SEHNR, CDR2 FQNEAQ (reference sequence). Between the trimmed V and J ends, which lost 4 bases and 0 bases, there was a span of 10 bases. The CDR3 extends over 16 amino acids. CDR3 DNA sequence: TGTGCCAGCAGCTATACCGCGGCCTCTGGGGCCAACGTCCTGACTTTC. Translated, it gives CASSYTAASGANVLTF.

This clonotype was recorded a few times. The CDR3 nucleotides read TGCGCCAGCAGCCAAGATCACGCCAGGGCGGGAAATTCACCCCTCCACTTT. Translated, it gives CASSQDHARAGNSPLHF. The chain employs TRBV4-1 and TRBJ1-6; possibly TRBD1 for D (5 bases). Trimming took off 0 bases at V and 7 bases at J, with 16 bases between the two ends. The CDR3 runs 17 residues. Germline V gene data show CDR1 as MGHRA and CDR2 as YSYEKL.

The table lists this clonotype with many counts. V is TRBV7-4 and J is TRBJ1-1; D is unresolved. This CDR3 spans 13 amino acids. CDR1 and CDR2 from the germline V gene are SGHVT and SQSDAQ. Deletions cut 10 bases from V and 1 base from J, with 13 bases between. The CDR3 DNA reads TGTGCCAACCCAGGCCCGGAGAACACTGAAGCTTTCTTT. This encodes CANPGPENTEAFF.